This TCR beta chain was found in a study of PD-L1 blockade in urothelial cancer. V was pared by 0 bases and J by 3 bases, with 6 bases between. Germline V gives CDR1 SGDLS, CDR2 YYNGEE. The CDR3 is 13 amino acids. Time point of the sample: peripheral blood 6 weeks after treatment start. Repertoires were generated with immunoSEQ multiplex PCR, while TCRdb's copy carries only in-frame clones and drops some. Altogether some 120,000 clones are present, roughly 83% being singletons, with the ten largest covering 2.4%. The chain employs TRBV9 and TRBJ1-1; D gene ambiguous. Sequences were derived from PBMCs, sampled around atezolizumab (anti-PD-L1) treatment. This receptor was taken from a man over 45 with urothelial cancer. CDR3 nucleotides: TGTGCCAGCAGCGTAGTTTCGGACACTGAAGCTTTCTTT. Protein sequence: CASSVVSDTEAFF. Supplemented by reference TRBV9 and TRBJ1-1, the full variable domain reads DSGVTQTPKHLITATGQRVTLRCSPRSGDLSVYWYQQSLDQGLQFLIQYYNGEERAKGNILERFSAQQFPDLHSELNLSSLELGDSALYFCASSVVSDTEAFFGQGTRLTVV.